Sequencing of this TCR beta chain was carried out in a study of type 1 regulatory T cells. TCRdb independently ran MiXCR on the reads; one entry per CDR3 protein. The data show fewer than 75,000 distinct CDR3 sequences, 49% seen once. The length of the CDR3 is 19 residues. Trimming removed 0 bases from V and 0 bases from J; junction bases left unmatched: 11. Germline CDR1 SGHTA, CDR2 FQGNSA. This clonotype was picked up a small number of times. Its specificity is not known. The receptor was derived from a human donor in good health. The V call is TRBV7-2, the J call TRBJ2-3; TRBD2 aligns across 8 bases. Sequenced input: cultured non-Tr1 T cells, either the whole culture or a sorted T cell fraction (not recorded which). The CDR3 coding sequence is TGTGCCAGCAGCTTAGCCATGAGCGGGGGACCGTCTAGCACAGATACGCAGTATTTT. This encodes CASSLAMSGGPSSTDTQYF.